This T cell receptor (beta chain) is drawn from a study of T cells in Graves' hyperthyroidism and ophthalmopathy. Across the study: The initial diagnosis was the point when peripheral blood was collected, ahead of any treatment.

Trimming took 5 bases from V and 2 from J; bases not matched to a gene: 7. Looked up from germline, CDR1 is MNHEY and CDR2 is SVGEGT. The CDR3 consists of 16 residues. This clonotype was seen at least ten times. Authors of the study amplified TCR beta CDR3 regions from RNA transcripts. An initial round of RT-PCR targeting the TCR CDR3 relied on the HTBI primer set. One entry per CDR3 protein results from TCRdb running MiXCR on the multiplex PCR reads. There are 600,000 or so distinct CDR3 sequences in the sample; about 14% occur only once, and 7.1% lies in the top ten. The TCR originated in a woman aged 18-29 years with Graves' ophthalmopathy. The specimen sequenced was blood. The rearrangement joins TRBV6-2 or TRBV6-3 to TRBJ2-7; 12 nucleotides match TRBD1. CDR3 sequence (DNA): TGTGCCAGCAGTCGGGACAGGGGGCGCGGGGCCTACGAGCAGTACTTC. This codes for CASSRDRGRGAYEQYF.